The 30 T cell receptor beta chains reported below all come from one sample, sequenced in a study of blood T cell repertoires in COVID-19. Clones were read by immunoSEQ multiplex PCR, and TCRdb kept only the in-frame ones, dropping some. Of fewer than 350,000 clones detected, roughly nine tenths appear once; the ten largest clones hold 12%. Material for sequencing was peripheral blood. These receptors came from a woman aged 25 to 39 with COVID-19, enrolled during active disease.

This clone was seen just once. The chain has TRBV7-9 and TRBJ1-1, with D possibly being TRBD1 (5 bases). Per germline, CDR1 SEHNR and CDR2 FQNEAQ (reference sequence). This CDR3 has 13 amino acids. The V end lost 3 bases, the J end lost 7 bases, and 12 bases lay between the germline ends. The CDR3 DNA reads TGTGCCAGCAGCTTCGCAGGGTGGGGTGAAGCTTTCTTT. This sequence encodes CASSFAGWGEAFF.

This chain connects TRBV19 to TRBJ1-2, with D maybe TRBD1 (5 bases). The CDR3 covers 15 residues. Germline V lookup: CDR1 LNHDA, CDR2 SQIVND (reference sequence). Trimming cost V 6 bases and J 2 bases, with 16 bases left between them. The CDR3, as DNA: TGTGCCAGTAGGAAAGTGGGACGGGAGAACTATGGCTACACCTTC. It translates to CASRKVGRENYGYTF.

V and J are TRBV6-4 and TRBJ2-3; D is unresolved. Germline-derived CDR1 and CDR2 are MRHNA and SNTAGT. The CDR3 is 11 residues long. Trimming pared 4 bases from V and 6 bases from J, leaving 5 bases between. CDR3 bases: TGTGCCAGCAGTGTCGGTGATACGCAGTATTTT. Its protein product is CASSVGDTQYF.

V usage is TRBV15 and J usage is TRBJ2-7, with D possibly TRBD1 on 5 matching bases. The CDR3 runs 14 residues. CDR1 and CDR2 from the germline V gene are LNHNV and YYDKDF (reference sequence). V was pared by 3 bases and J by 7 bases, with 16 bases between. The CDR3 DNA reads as TGTGCCACCAGCAGGAAGACAGCCCGCTGGGAGCAGTACTTC. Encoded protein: CATSRKTARWEQYF.

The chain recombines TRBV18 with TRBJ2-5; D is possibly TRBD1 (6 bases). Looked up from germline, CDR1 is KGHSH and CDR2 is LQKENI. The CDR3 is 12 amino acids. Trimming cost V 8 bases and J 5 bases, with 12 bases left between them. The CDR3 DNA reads TGTGCCAGCGTTAACCAGGGGGAGACCCAGTACTTC. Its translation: CASVNQGETQYF.

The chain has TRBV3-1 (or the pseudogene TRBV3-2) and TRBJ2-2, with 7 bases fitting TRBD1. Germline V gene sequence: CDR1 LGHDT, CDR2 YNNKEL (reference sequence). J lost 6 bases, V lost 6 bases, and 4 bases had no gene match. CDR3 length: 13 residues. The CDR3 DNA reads TGTGCCAGCAGGTGGACAGGTTCCGGGGAGCTGTTTTTT. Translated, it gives CASRWTGSGELFF.

CDR3 sequence: CASSPWTSGNTIYF. CDR3 coding DNA: TGTGCCAGCAGCCCATGGACTAGTGGAAACACCATATATTTT. This sequence joins TRBV9 and TRBJ1-3; D gene ambiguous. The CDR3 extends over 14 amino acids. Germline values: CDR1 SGDLS, CDR2 YYNGEE. V lost 4 bases, J lost 3 bases, and 11 bases lay in between.

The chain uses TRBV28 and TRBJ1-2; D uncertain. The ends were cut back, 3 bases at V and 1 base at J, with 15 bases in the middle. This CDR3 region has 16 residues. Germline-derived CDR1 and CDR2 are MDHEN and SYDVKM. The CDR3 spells CASSLRGRTDNYGYTF. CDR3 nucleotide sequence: TGTGCCAGCAGTTTGAGAGGGCGTACGGATAACTATGGCTACACCTTC.

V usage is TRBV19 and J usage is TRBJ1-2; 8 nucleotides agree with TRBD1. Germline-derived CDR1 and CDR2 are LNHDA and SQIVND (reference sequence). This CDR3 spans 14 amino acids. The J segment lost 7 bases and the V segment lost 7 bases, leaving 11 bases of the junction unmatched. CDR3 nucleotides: TGTGCCAGTACCCTAAGGAGGACAGGGCCTGGCTACACCTTC. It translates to CASTLRRTGPGYTF.

The CDR3 DNA reads TGTGCCGCCTCCCCCGGGACACATACTGAAGCTTTCTTT. The encoded protein is CAASPGTHTEAFF. This chain joins TRBV19 and TRBJ1-1; D possibly corresponds to TRBD1 (6 bases). The germline gives CDR1 LNHDA, CDR2 SQIVND (reference sequence). The ends were cut back, 11 bases at V and 5 bases at J, with 18 bases in the middle. The CDR3 totals 13 residues.

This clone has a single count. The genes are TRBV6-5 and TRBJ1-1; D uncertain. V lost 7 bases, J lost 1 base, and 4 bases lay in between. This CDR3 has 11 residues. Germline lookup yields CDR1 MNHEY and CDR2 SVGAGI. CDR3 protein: CASIRNTEAFF. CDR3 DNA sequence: TGTGCCAGCATTAGGAACACTGAAGCTTTCTTT.

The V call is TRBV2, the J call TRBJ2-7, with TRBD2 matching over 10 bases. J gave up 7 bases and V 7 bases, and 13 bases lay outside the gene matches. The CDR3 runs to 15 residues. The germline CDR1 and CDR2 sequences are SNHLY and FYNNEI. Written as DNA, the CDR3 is TGTGCCAGCACCGGGAGGGCTAGCGGGGGTCCGGAGCAGTACTTC. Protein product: CASTGRASGGPEQYF.

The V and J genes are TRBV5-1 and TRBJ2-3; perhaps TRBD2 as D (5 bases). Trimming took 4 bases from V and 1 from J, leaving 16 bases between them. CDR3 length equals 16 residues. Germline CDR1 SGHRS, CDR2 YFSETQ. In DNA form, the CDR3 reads TGCGCCAGCAGCCTTGGTCGAAGCGGAGGCACAGATACGCAGTATTTT. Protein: CASSLGRSGGTDTQYF.

This chain's CDR3 is CASSPNSGGASNEQFF. CDR3 coding DNA: TGTGCCAGCAGTCCAAATAGCGGGGGGGCCTCCAATGAGCAGTTCTTC. The chain couples TRBV6-2 or TRBV6-3 to TRBJ2-1; TRBD2 aligns across 11 bases. Germline V gene data show CDR1 as MNHEY and CDR2 as SVGEGT. V lost 5 bases, J lost 6 bases, and 9 bases stayed unmatched. The CDR3 is 16 residues long.

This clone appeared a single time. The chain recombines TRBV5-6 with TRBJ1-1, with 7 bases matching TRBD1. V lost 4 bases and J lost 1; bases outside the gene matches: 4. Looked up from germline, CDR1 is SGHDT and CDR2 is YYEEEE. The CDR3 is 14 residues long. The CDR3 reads CASSETGTNTEAFF. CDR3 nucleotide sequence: TGTGCCAGCAGCGAGACAGGGACGAACACTGAAGCTTTCTTT. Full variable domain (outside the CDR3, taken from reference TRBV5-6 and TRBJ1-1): DAGVTQSPTHLIKTRGQQVTLRCSPKSGHDTVSWYQQALGQGPQFIFQYYEEEERQRGNFPDRFSGHQFPNYSSELNVNALLLGDSALYLCASSETGTNTEAFFGQGTRLTVV.

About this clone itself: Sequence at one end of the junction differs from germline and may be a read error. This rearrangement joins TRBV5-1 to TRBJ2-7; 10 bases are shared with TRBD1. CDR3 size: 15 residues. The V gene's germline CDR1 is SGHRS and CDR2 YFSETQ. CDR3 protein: CARRGGDRGPDEQYF. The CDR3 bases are TGCGCCCGCAGGGGGGGGGACAGGGGTCCCGACGAGCAGTACTTC. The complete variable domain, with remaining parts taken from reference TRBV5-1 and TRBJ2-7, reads KAGVTQTPRYLIKTRGQQVTLSCSPISGHRSVSWYQQTPGQGLQFLFEYFSETQRNKGNFPGRFSGRQFSNSRSEMNVSTLELGDSALYLCARRGGDRGPDEQYFGPGTRLTVT.

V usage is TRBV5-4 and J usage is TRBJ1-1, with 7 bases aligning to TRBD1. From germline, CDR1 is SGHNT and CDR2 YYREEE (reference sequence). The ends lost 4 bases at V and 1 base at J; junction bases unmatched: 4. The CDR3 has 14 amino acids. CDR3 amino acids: CASSTGQWNTEAFF. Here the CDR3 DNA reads TGTGCCAGCAGCACGGGACAGTGGAACACTGAAGCTTTCTTT.

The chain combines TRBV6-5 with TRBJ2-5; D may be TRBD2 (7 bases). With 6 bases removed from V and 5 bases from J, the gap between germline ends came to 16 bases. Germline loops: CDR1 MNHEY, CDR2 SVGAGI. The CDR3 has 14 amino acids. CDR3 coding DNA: TGTGCCAGCAGGAAGGGGGGGATAGTGGAGACCCAGTACTTC. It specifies CASRKGGIVETQYF.

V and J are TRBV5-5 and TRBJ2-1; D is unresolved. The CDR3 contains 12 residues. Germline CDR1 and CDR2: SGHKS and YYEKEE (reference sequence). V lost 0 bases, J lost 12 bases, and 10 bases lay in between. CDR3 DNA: TGTGCCAGCAGCTTGGGTCTAAACGGGCAGTTCTTC. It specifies CASSLGLNGQFF.

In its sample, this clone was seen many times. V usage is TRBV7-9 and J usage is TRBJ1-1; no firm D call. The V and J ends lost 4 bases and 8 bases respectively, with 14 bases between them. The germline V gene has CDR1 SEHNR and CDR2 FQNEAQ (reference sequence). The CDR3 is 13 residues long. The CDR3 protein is CASSWASGGEAFF. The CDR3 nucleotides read TGTGCCAGCAGCTGGGCATCGGGAGGGGAAGCTTTCTTT.

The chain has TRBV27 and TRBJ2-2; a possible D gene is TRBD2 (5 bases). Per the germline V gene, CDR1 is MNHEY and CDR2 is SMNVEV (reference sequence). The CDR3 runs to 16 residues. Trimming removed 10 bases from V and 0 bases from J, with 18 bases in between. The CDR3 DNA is TGTGCCACCACGGGGAGACATAGCGCGAACACCGGGGAGCTGTTTTTT. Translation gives CATTGRHSANTGELFF.

In nucleotides, the CDR3 is TGTGCCACGAGGGAACAGGGGAAAAATCAGCCCCAGCATTTT. Amino acids: CATREQGKNQPQHF. The J gene is TRBJ1-5, the V gene TRBV6-6; 7 positions agree with TRBD1. The CDR3 is 14 residues long. The ends lost 10 bases at V and 4 bases at J; junction bases unmatched: 10. Per germline, CDR1 MNHNY and CDR2 SVGAGI (reference sequence).

This CDR3 reads CASSATSGGPDTQYF. The CDR3 region has the DNA TGTGCCAGCAGTGCGACTAGCGGGGGACCGGATACGCAGTATTTT. The chain uses TRBV2 and TRBJ2-3; 12 positions agree with TRBD2. The CDR3 extends over 15 amino acids. Germline lookup yields CDR1 SNHLY and CDR2 FYNNEI. V lost 4 bases, J lost 6 bases, and 5 bases stayed unmatched.

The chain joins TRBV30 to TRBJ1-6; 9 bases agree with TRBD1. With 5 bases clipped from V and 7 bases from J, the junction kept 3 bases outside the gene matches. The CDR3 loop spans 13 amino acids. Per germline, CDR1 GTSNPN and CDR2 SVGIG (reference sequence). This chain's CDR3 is CAWADRGNSPLHF. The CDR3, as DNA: TGTGCCTGGGCGGACAGGGGCAATTCACCCCTCCACTTT. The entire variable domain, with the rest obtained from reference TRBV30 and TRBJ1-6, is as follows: SQTIHQWPATLVQPVGSPLSLECTVEGTSNPNLYWYRQAAGRGLQLLFYSVGIGQISSEVPQNLSASRPQDRQFILSSKKLLLSDSGFYLCAWADRGNSPLHFGNGTRLTVT.

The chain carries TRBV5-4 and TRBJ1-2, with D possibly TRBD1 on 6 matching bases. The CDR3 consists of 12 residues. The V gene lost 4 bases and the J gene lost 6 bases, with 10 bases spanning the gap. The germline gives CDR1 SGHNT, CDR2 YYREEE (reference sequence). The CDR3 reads CASSPNRDGYTF. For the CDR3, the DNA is TGTGCCAGCAGCCCCAACAGGGATGGCTACACCTTC.

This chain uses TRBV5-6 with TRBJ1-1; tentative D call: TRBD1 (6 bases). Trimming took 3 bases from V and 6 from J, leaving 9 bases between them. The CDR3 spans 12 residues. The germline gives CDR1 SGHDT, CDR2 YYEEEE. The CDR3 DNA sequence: TGTGCCAGCAGCTACCACAGGGCTGAAGCTTTCTTT. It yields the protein CASSYHRAEAFF.

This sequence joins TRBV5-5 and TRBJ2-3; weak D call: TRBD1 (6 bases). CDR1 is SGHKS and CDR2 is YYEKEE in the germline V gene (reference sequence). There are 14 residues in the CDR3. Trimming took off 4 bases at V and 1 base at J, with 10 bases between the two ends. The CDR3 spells CASSGGHRTDTQYF. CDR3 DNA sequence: TGTGCCAGCAGCGGGGGACACCGCACAGATACGCAGTATTTT.

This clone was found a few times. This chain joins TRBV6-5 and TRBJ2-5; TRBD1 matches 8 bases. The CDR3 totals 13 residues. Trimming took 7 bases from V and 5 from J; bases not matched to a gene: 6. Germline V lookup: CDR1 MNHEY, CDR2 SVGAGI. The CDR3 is CASTYDRGETQYF. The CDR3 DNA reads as TGTGCCAGCACCTATGACAGGGGCGAGACCCAGTACTTC.

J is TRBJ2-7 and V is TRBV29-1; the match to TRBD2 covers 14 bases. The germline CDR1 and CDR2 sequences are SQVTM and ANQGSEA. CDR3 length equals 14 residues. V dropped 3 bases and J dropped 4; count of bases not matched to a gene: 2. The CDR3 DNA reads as TGCAGCGTTGAGGGACTAGCGGGGGATTACGAGCAGTACTTC. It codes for CSVEGLAGDYEQYF.

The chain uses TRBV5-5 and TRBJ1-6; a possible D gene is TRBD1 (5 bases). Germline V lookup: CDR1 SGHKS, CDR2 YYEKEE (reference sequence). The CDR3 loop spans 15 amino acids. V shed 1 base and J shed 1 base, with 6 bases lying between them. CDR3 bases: TGTGCCAGCAGCTTGCAGGGATCCTATAATTCACCCCTCCACTTT. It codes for CASSLQGSYNSPLHF.